These T cell receptor beta chains were read from a single sample in a study of CD8+CD57+ T cells in acquired aplastic anemia. MiXCR, run by TCRdb on the reads, gives a single entry per CDR3 protein. This sample has approximately 250,000 distinct CDR3 sequences, with roughly 82% found just once. Source material: sorted CD4+, CD8+, or CD8+CD57+ T cells (not recorded which) from PBMCs. The receptor source for this set is a human donor with aplastic anemia. Both conserved end residues are part of each CDR3. D genes are given only for firm matches. Size is stated for part of the rows, as once, few or many counts, or as a class when the clone is expanded.

J,size,D,V,DNA,CDR3
TRBJ2-3,.,.,TRBV15,TGTGCCACCAGCAGGGGCCCCAGCCACGAGACCCAGTATTTC,CATSRGPSHETQYF
TRBJ2-1,.,TRBD2,TRBV6-5,TGTGCCAGCAGTTACGTAACTAGCGACTACAATACGCAGTTCTTC,CASSYVTSDYNTQFF
TRBJ2-3,.,.,TRBV11-2,TGTGCCAGCAGCTTACAGGGTTCGTCGGGAGAGACAGATACGCAGTATTTT,CASSLQGSSGETDTQYF
TRBJ2-3,.,.,TRBV9,TGTGCCAGCAGCCTTCCCTATAGCCCCACTCCGCGGAATTTT,CASSLPYSPTPRNF
TRBJ2-3,.,.,TRBV7-9,TGTGCCAGCAGCTTTCGAAGAAGAGGGGGGCAGGATTTT,CASSFRRRGGQDF
TRBJ2-7,.,TRBD2,TRBV9,TGCGCCAGCAGCCAAGATTGGGAGGGCCGCTACGAGCAGTACTTC,CASSQDWEGRYEQYF
TRBJ1-2,.,.,TRBV7-3,TGTGCCACCAGTGATTCTCGGGACGGCTACACCTTC,CATSDSRDGYTF
TRBJ2-3,.,TRBD1,TRBV7-8,TGTGCCAGCAGCGTAGGGGGCACAGATGAGCCGCAGTTT,CASSVGGTDEPQF
TRBJ2-7,.,TRBD1,TRBV7-3,TGCGCCAGCAGCCAAGATCGGGCAGGGGGTCAGCCCCAGCAGTACTTC,CASSQDRAGGQPQQYF
TRBJ2-3,.,.,TRBV7-3,TGTGCCAGCAGCCCAGAGGGGACCTGGGATGAGACGCAGTTT,CASSPEGTWDETQF
TRBJ2-1,.,TRBD1,TRBV7-9,TGTGCCAGCAGCCTACAAGGGGGCGCCCGGGGCAATTATCAGTTCTTC,CASSLQGGARGNYQFF
TRBJ2-3,.,TRBD2,TRBV7-6,TGTGCCAGCACCCTAGCGGGGGTCCCCGCTGGGCCCTACTTT,CASTLAGVPAGPYF
TRBJ2-7,few,TRBD1,TRBV7-9,TGTGCCAGCAGCTTAGACAGGGGGCTGTCCGAGCAGTACTTC,CASSLDRGLSEQYF
TRBJ2-1,.,.,TRBV24-1,TGTGCCACCAGTGACAGGGACAACTACATCGGGCAGTTATTC,CATSDRDNYIGQLF
TRBJ2-1,once,.,TRBV7-3,TGTGCCAGCAGCTTTCACGGGACTTGGGGAGAGACTGAGCAGTTCTTC,CASSFHGTWGETEQFF
TRBJ1-3,.,.,TRBV29-1,TGCAGCGTTCCTGAAACTGGAAACACCATGTATTTT,CSVPETGNTMYF
TRBJ1-1,once,TRBD1,TRBV7-2,TGTGCCAGCAGCTTAGAGGGGACAGGGAATACGCAATATTTCTTT,CASSLEGTGNTQYFF
TRBJ1-5,.,.,TRBV9,TGTGCCAGCAGCGTAGGGGTCTCGAGAGATACGCCCCAGCATTTT,CASSVGVSRDTPQHF
TRBJ2-5,.,.,TRBV7-9,.,CASSWTDEQFFGPYF
TRBJ2-7,.,.,TRBV6-1,TGTGCCAGCAGTGAAGGCCAGGCGATCTACGAGCAGTACTTC,CASSEGQAIYEQYF
TRBJ1-1,many,.,TRBV7-8,TGTGCCAGCAGCTTAGCGGGAGGTGCCGATACGCAGTCTTTCTTT,CASSLAGGADTQSFF
TRBJ1-2,.,.,TRBV19,TGTGCCAGTAGTATAACTGGCGGCGCCTACTATGGCTACACCTTC,CASSITGGAYYGYTF
TRBJ2-1,few,.,TRBV15,TGTGCCACCAGCAGAGATCCACAGTGGGGCAACCTTCATGAGCAGTTCTTC,CATSRDPQWGNLHEQFF
TRBJ2-3,many,.,TRBV4-2,TGTGCCAGCAGCCAAGAGTTCGGCATGCACCTCACAGATACGCAGTATTTT,CASSQEFGMHLTDTQYF
TRBJ2-5,few,TRBD1,TRBV9,TGTGCCAGCAGCGGAGGGGGCAGGTCAGATACGCAGTACTTC,CASSGGGRSDTQYF
TRBJ2-1,.,TRBD2,TRBV12-3/TRBV12-4,TGTGCCAGCAGCTCTCTGGCGGGAGGCTCCTACTATGGGCAGTTCTTC,CASSSLAGGSYYGQFF
TRBJ1-2,.,.,TRBV14,TGTGCCAGCAGCCAAGACCAGACTGCGGGCAGTACTTTC,CASSQDQTAGSTF
TRBJ1-2,.,.,TRBV9,TGTGCCAGCAGCTTGGAAAGGAACGTGCTCGTATATGGCTACACCTTC,CASSLERNVLVYGYTF
TRBJ2-3,.,.,TRBV7-8,TGTGCCAGCAGCTTAGGGGGACATAGCAAAGATACGCAGTATTTT,CASSLGGHSKDTQYF
TRBJ2-1,.,.,TRBV5-6,TGTGCCAGCAGCTTAGGCTCCCGGGGGTACTACAATGAGCAGCTCTTC,CASSLGSRGYYNEQLF
TRBJ2-5,.,.,TRBV2,TGTGCCACCAGCAGAGGGAGCGAGCAAGAGCACCAGTACTTC,CATSRGSEQEHQYF
TRBJ1-2,.,.,TRBV7-9,TGTGCCAGCAGCTACGAGCCTGGCTACACCTTC,CASSYEPGYTF
TRBJ1-4,.,.,TRBV11-3,TGTGCCAGCAGCGAGCATCCAGAAGAACAAATTAATGAAAAACTGTTTTTT,CASSEHPEEQINEKLFF
TRBJ2-3,.,.,TRBV2,TGTGCCAGCGGCTTAGGGGGAGGACCCGATACGCATTATTTT,CASGLGGGPDTHYF
TRBJ1-1,.,.,TRBV7-6,TGTGCCAGCAGCTTGGATCTGACACTGAAGACATCAGAATTCTTT,CASSLDLTLKTSEFF
TRBJ2-1,.,.,TRBV9,TGTGCCAGCAGCTTTCAGTCAAGCGCGCAGAATTTTGAGCAGTTCTTC,CASSFQSSAQNFEQFF
TRBJ2-5,.,.,TRBV7-4,TGTGCCAGCAGCTGCGCGAGAGAGCACTACAATGAGCACTTC,CASSCAREHYNEHF